This T cell receptor (beta chain) was identified during a study of cytomegalovirus exposure and HLA in healthy donors. Across the study: An earlier analysis found fewer than 140 million unique TCR beta sequences from about 190 million T cells.

The CDR3 is made up of 15 amino acids. Germline V gene data show CDR1 as LNHDA and CDR2 as SQIVND (reference sequence). V was clipped by 0 bases and J by 0 bases, with 9 bases between them. The primer mix had 60 Vbeta and 13 Jbeta primers. TCRdb's copy holds only in-frame clones and misses some; the assay was immunoSEQ multiplex PCR. This listing includes over 110,000 clones. The TCR originated in a male donor in good health and CMV-seronegative. The chain couples TRBV19 to TRBJ2-7; no firm D call. Sequenced sample: PBMCs. The CDR3 here is CASSIDHSSSYEQYF. CDR3 nucleotides: TGTGCCAGTAGTATAGATCACAGTAGCTCCTACGAGCAGTACTTC.